This TCR beta chain comes out of a study of CD8+CD57+ T cells in acquired aplastic anemia. Study findings and constraints: CD8+CD57+ cells (from patients) displayed lower diversity than the total CD4+ and CD8+ pools did.

For sequencing, patients were chosen who had shown expansion of CD8+CD57+ cells by flow cytometry. Profiles of TCR beta VDJ and CDR3 were generated from a genomic DNA template. A single record per CDR3 protein comes from TCRdb applying MiXCR to the reads. The sample gives about 17,000 distinct CDR3 sequences, 30% to 45% of which show up once; around 86% is in the top ten. Germline CDR1 reads SGHNT; CDR2 reads YYREEE (reference sequence). The V end lost 7 bases, the J end lost 3 bases, and 16 bases lay between the germline ends. This CDR3 region has 14 residues. This clonotype was counted a single time. What it binds is unknown.

This chain links TRBV5-4 with TRBJ1-1; tentative D call: TRBD1 (6 bases). The sequencing sample was made of CD8+CD57+ T cells sorted from PBMCs. Subset denoted: bead-enriched CD8+CD57+ effector memory T cells from SAA patients. The receptor comes from a human donor with aplastic anemia. This CDR3 reads CASGHRERDTEAFF. CDR3 nucleotides: TGTGCCAGCGGCCACAGGGAGAGGGACACTGAAGCTTTCTTT.